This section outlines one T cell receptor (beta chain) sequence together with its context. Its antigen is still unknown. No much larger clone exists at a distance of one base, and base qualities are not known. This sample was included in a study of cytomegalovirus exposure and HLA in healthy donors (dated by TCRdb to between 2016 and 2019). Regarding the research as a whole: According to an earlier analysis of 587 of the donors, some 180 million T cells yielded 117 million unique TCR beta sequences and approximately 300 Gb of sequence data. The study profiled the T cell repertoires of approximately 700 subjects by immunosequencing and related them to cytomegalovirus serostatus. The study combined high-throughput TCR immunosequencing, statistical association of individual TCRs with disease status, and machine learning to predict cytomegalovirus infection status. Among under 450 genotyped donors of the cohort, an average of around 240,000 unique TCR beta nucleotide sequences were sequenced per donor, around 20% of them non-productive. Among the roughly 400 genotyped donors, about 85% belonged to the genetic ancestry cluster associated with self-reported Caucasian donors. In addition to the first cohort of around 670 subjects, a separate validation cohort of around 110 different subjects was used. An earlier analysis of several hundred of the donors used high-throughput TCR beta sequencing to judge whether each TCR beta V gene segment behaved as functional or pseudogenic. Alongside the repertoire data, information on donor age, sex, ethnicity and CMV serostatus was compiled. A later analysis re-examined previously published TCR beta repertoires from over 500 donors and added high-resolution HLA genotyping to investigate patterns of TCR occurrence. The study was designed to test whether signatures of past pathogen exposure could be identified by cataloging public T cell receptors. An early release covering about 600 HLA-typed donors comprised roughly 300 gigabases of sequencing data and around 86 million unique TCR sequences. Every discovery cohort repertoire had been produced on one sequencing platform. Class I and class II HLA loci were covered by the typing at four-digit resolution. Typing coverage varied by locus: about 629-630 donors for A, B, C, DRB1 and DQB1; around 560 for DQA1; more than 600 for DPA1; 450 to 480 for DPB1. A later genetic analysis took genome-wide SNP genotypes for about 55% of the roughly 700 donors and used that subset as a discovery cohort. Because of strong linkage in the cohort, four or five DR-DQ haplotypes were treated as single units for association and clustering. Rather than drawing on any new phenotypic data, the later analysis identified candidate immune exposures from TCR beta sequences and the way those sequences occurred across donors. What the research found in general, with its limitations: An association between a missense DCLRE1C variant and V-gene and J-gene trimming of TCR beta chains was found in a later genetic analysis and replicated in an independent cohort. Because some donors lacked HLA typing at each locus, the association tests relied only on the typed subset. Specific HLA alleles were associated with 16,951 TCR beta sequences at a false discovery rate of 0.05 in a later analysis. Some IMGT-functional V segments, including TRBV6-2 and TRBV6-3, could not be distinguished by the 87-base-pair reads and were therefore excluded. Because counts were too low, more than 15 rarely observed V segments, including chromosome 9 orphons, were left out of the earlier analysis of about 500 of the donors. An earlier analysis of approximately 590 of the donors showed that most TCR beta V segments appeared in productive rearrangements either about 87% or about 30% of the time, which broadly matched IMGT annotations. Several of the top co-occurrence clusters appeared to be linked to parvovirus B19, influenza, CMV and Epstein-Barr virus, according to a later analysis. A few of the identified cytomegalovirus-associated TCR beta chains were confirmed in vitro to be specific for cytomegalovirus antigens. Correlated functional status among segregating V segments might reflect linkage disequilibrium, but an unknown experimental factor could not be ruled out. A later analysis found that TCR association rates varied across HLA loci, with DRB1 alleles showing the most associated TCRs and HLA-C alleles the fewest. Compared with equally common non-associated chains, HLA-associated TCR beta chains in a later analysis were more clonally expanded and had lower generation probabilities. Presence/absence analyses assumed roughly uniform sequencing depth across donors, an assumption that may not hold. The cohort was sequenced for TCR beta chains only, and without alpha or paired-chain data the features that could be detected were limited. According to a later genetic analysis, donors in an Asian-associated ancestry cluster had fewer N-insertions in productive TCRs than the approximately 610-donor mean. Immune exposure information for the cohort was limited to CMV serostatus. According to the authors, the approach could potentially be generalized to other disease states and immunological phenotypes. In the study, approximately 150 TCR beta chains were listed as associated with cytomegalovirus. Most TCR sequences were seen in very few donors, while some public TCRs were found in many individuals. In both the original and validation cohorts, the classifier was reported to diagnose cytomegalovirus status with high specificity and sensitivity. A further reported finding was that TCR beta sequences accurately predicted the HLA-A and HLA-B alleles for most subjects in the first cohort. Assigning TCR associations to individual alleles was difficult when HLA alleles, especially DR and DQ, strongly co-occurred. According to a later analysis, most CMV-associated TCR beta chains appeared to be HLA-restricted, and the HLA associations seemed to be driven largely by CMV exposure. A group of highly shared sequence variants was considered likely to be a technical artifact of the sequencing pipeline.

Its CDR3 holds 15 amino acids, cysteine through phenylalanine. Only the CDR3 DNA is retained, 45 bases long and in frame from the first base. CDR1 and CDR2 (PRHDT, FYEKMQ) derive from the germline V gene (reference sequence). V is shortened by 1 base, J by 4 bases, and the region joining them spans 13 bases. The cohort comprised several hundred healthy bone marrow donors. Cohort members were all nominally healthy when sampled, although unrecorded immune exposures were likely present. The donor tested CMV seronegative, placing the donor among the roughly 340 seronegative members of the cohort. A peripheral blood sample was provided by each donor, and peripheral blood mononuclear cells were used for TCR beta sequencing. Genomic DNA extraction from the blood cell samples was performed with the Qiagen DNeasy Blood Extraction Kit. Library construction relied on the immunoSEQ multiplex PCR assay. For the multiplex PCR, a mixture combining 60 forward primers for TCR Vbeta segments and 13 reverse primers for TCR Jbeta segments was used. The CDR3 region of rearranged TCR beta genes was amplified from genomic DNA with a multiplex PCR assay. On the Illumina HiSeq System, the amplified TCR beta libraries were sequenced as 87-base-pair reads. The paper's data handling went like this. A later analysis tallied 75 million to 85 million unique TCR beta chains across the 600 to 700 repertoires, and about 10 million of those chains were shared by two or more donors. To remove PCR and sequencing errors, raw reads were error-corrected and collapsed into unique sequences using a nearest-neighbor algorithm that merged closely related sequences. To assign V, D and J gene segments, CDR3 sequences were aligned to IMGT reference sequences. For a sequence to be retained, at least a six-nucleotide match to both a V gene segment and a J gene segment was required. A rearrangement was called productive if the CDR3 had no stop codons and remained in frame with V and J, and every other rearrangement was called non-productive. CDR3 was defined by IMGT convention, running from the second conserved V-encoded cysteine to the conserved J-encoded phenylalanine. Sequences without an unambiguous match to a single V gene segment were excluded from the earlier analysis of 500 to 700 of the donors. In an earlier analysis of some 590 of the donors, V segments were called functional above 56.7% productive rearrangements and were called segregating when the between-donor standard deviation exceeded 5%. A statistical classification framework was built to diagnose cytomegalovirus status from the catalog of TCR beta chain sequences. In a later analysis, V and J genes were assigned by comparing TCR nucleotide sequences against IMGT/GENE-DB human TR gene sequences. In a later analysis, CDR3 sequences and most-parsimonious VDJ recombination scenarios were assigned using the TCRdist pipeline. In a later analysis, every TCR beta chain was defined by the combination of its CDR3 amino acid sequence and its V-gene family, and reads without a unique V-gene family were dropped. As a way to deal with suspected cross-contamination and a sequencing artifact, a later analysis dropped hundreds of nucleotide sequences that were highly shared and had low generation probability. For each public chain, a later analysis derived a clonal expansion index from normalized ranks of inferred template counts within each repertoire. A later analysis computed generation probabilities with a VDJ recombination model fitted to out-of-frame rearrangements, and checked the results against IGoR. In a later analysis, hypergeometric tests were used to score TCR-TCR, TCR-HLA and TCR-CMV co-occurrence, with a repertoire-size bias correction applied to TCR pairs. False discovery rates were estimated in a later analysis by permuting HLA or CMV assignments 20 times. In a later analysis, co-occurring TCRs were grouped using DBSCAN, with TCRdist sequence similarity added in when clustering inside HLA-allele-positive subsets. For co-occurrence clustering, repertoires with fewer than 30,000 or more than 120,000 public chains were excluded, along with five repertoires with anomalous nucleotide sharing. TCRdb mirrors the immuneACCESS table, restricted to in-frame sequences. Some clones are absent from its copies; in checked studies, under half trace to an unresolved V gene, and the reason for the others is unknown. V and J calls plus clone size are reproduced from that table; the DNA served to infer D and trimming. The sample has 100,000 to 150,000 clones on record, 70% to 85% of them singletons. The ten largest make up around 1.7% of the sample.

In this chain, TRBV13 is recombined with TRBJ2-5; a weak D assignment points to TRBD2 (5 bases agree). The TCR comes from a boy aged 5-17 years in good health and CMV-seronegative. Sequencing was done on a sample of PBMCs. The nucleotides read TGTGCCAGCAGCTTAGCGGGGAAATTCGGAGAGACCCAGTACTTC. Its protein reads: CASSLAGKFGETQYF.